The rows below give T cell receptor beta chains drawn from one sample of a study of T cells in tuberculosis. Libraries were prepared by immunoSEQ multiplex PCR; TCRdb keeps only in-frame clonotypes and omits some of them. The top ten clones hold less than 2.5% of a sample with roughly 34,000 clones, 95% to 96% of them seen once. The specimen sequenced was PBMCs. The receptors stem from a donor between 10 and 29 years old with latent tuberculosis or without tuberculosis infection. Each CDR3 is given with its conserved first and last residue. The order of the fields is V gene, D gene, clone size, J gene, CDR3 protein, CDR3 DNA. The D gene is left open where the match is weak. Clone size is given for some rows only: seen once, a few or many times, or a class if the clone is expanded.

V: TRBV9
D: TRBD1
size: -
J: TRBJ2-3
CDR3: CASSVGRDRVTDTQYF
DNA: TGTGCCAGCAGCGTAGGGAGGGACAGGGTGACAGATACGCAGTATTTT

V: TRBV4-1
D: -
size: -
J: TRBJ1-1
CDR3: CASSHPGQKNTEAFF
DNA: TGCGCCAGCAGCCACCCCGGACAAAAGAACACTGAAGCTTTCTTT

V: TRBV7-9
D: TRBD1
size: -
J: TRBJ1-1
CDR3: CASSGALYGDRYNQAFF
DNA: TGTGCCAGCAGCGGCGCACTATATGGGGACAGATACAATCAAGCTTTCTTT

V: TRBV19
D: -
size: -
J: TRBJ1-2
CDR3: CASSSQGYGYTF
DNA: TGTGCCAGTAGTTCGCAGGGGTATGGCTACACCTTC

V: TRBV9
D: -
size: -
J: TRBJ2-7
CDR3: CASSPQGNWYEQYF
DNA: TGTGCCAGCAGCCCGCAGGGAAACTGGTACGAGCAGTACTTC

V: TRBV7-9
D: TRBD1
size: once
J: TRBJ1-5
CDR3: CASSRTGSNQPQHF
DNA: TGTGCCAGCAGTAGGACAGGTTCAAATCAGCCCCAGCATTTT

V: TRBV6-6
D: -
size: -
J: TRBJ1-3
CDR3: CASSQQGNTIYF
DNA: TGTGCCAGCAGTCAACAGGGAAACACCATATATTTT

V: TRBV6-5
D: -
size: once
J: TRBJ1-1
CDR3: CASSQDSTEAFF
DNA: TGTGCCAGCAGCCAGGACTCTACTGAAGCTTTCTTT

V: TRBV19
D: TRBD2
size: -
J: TRBJ2-1
CDR3: CASVSGRAWDEQFF
DNA: TGTGCCAGTGTTAGCGGGAGGGCTTGGGATGAGCAGTTCTTC

V: TRBV2
D: TRBD2
size: -
J: TRBJ2-3
CDR3: CASSDDWRGATSTDTQYF
DNA: TGTGCCAGCAGTGACGACTGGCGGGGGGCTACTAGCACAGATACGCAGTATTTT

V: TRBV28
D: -
size: -
J: TRBJ1-5
CDR3: CASSLAGAALMPQHF
DNA: TGTGCCAGCAGTTTAGCAGGGGCCGCCCTAATGCCCCAGCATTTT

V: TRBV6-5
D: TRBD1
size: -
J: TRBJ2-1
CDR3: CASTGGFEQFF
DNA: TGTGCCAGTACAGGGGGCTTTGAGCAGTTCTTC

V: TRBV2
D: -
size: -
J: TRBJ1-1
CDR3: CASSRQPNTEAFF
DNA: TGTGCCAGCAGCCGACAGCCGAACACTGAAGCTTTCTTT

V: TRBV5-4
D: TRBD1
size: few
J: TRBJ2-5
CDR3: CASSSQGAVETQYF
DNA: TGTGCCAGCAGCTCACAGGGGGCTGTGGAGACCCAGTACTTC

V: TRBV6-6
D: TRBD2
size: -
J: TRBJ2-7
CDR3: CASSLSGRIYEQYF
DNA: TGTGCCAGCAGTCTGAGCGGGAGGATATACGAGCAGTACTTC

V: TRBV21-1
D: -
size: -
J: TRBJ2-3
CDR3: CASSKALAGVSTDTQYF
DNA: TGTGCCAGCAGCAAAGCCCTAGCGGGAGTGAGTACAGATACGCAGTATTTT

V: TRBV2
D: -
size: -
J: TRBJ2-1
CDR3: CASILSSYNEQFF
DNA: TGTGCCAGCATCTTGAGCTCCTACAATGAGCAGTTCTTC

V: TRBV5-4
D: TRBD2
size: -
J: TRBJ2-3
CDR3: CASSLTSGVTDTQYF
DNA: TGTGCCAGCAGCCTTACTAGCGGGGTCACAGATACGCAGTATTTT

V: TRBV5-4
D: -
size: once
J: TRBJ1-1
CDR3: CASSLASAGKNTEAFF
DNA: TGTGCCAGCAGCTTGGCTTCGGCAGGGAAAAACACTGAAGCTTTCTTT

V: TRBV27
D: -
size: -
J: TRBJ2-1
CDR3: CASSLTRGNNEQFF
DNA: TGTGCCAGCAGTTTAACTCGCGGGAACAATGAGCAGTTCTTC

V: TRBV29-1
D: TRBD1
size: -
J: TRBJ2-7
CDR3: CSVGNRGYEQYF
DNA: TGCAGCGTTGGGAACAGGGGCTACGAGCAGTACTTC

V: TRBV5-4
D: -
size: -
J: TRBJ1-4
CDR3: CASSLLVGEKLFF
DNA: TGTGCCAGCAGCTTGCTGGTGGGCGAAAAACTGTTTTTT

V: TRBV5-4
D: TRBD2
size: -
J: TRBJ2-7
CDR3: CASSQGLAGEQYF
DNA: TGTGCCAGCAGCCAGGGACTAGCGGGGGAGCAGTACTTC

V: TRBV9
D: -
size: once
J: TRBJ1-2
CDR3: CASSLGGTVNYGYTF
DNA: TGTGCCAGCAGCCTGGGTGGCACAGTTAACTATGGCTACACCTTC

V: TRBV15
D: -
size: -
J: TRBJ1-4
CDR3: CATSRDPGEKLFF
DNA: TGTGCCACCAGCAGAGATCCGGGGGAAAAACTGTTTTTT

V: TRBV22-1
D: -
size: -
J: TRBJ2-1
CDR3: CPGSRQGFSGYEQFF
DNA: TGTCCTGGGAGCCGACAGGGATTTTCTGGCTATGAGCAGTTCTTC

V: TRBV13
D: -
size: -
J: TRBJ2-1
CDR3: CASSPLRYNEQFF
DNA: TGTGCCAGCAGCCCTCTCCGGTACAATGAGCAGTTCTTC

V: TRBV15
D: TRBD1
size: -
J: TRBJ1-5
CDR3: CATSREQGISNQPQHF
DNA: TGTGCCACCAGCAGAGAACAGGGGATTAGCAATCAGCCCCAGCATTTT

V: TRBV4-1
D: TRBD2
size: -
J: TRBJ2-2
CDR3: CASSLAGITGELFF
DNA: TGCGCCAGCAGCCTAGCGGGGATTACCGGGGAGCTGTTTTTT

V: TRBV27
D: -
size: -
J: TRBJ2-1
CDR3: CASNYVGASYNEQFF
DNA: TGTGCCAGCAACTATGTAGGGGCCTCCTACAATGAGCAGTTCTTC

V: TRBV2
D: -
size: -
J: TRBJ2-5
CDR3: CASSWPTLDQETQYF
DNA: TGTGCCAGCAGTTGGCCTACCCTAGACCAAGAGACCCAGTACTTC

V: TRBV18
D: -
size: -
J: TRBJ2-2
CDR3: CASPREPANTGELFF
DNA: TGTGCCAGCCCCAGGGAACCAGCGAACACCGGGGAGCTGTTTTTT

V: TRBV14
D: -
size: -
J: TRBJ2-3
CDR3: CASSLNPSDTQYF
DNA: TGTGCCAGCAGCCTAAATCCCTCAGATACGCAGTATTTT

V: TRBV28
D: -
size: -
J: TRBJ1-5
CDR3: CASRSPGGGPNQPQHF
DNA: TGTGCCAGCAGGTCCCCCGGGGGGGGCCCCAATCAGCCCCAGCATTTT

V: TRBV4-2
D: TRBD2
size: few
J: TRBJ2-2
CDR3: CASAPRGANTGELFF
DNA: TGTGCCAGCGCGCCTCGGGGGGCGAACACCGGGGAGCTGTTTTTT

V: TRBV23-1
D: TRBD1
size: -
J: TRBJ2-5
CDR3: CASSQRQGAGETQYF
DNA: TGCGCCAGCAGTCAGCGGCAGGGGGCAGGGGAGACCCAGTACTTC

V: TRBV11-2
D: -
size: -
J: TRBJ2-1
CDR3: CAMGSYNEQFF
DNA: TGTGCCATGGGCAGCTACAATGAGCAGTTCTTC

V: TRBV7-9
D: -
size: -
J: TRBJ2-1
CDR3: CASNERTPRADEQFF
DNA: TGTGCCAGCAACGAACGAACCCCCAGGGCTGATGAGCAGTTCTTC

V: TRBV29-1
D: TRBD1
size: -
J: TRBJ1-4
CDR3: CSVRGQGATNEKLFF
DNA: TGCAGCGTTCGGGGACAGGGGGCAACTAATGAAAAACTGTTTTTT

V: TRBV15
D: TRBD1
size: -
J: TRBJ2-7
CDR3: CATSDDRAEQYF
DNA: TGTGCCACCAGTGACGACAGGGCAGAGCAGTACTTC

V: TRBV5-1
D: TRBD1
size: once
J: TRBJ2-3
CDR3: CASSLGTGGKTDTQYF
DNA: TGCGCCAGCAGCCTCGGGACAGGGGGCAAAACAGATACGCAGTATTTT

V: TRBV7-9
D: TRBD1
size: -
J: TRBJ1-2
CDR3: CASSLATGGYGYTF
DNA: TGTGCCAGCAGCTTGGCCACAGGGGGCTATGGCTACACCTTC

V: TRBV29-1
D: -
size: -
J: TRBJ2-7
CDR3: CSVELQGDEQYF
DNA: TGCAGCGTTGAATTACAGGGTGACGAGCAGTACTTC

V: TRBV5-1
D: TRBD2
size: -
J: TRBJ2-5
CDR3: CASSLGGGPVETQYF
DNA: TGCGCCAGCAGCTTGGGCGGGGGGCCGGTGGAGACCCAGTACTTC

V: TRBV5-1
D: -
size: -
J: TRBJ2-2
CDR3: CASSLGAGLNGELFF
DNA: TGCGCCAGCAGCTTGGGAGCTGGGCTGAACGGGGAGCTGTTTTTT

V: TRBV10-3
D: TRBD1
size: -
J: TRBJ2-7
CDR3: CAISRRTGGDEQYF
DNA: TGTGCCATCAGTCGCCGGACAGGGGGCGACGAGCAGTACTTC

V: TRBV6-1
D: -
size: -
J: TRBJ2-7
CDR3: CASSDYSSYEQYF
DNA: TGTGCCAGCAGTGACTATAGCTCCTACGAGCAGTACTTC

V: TRBV6-5
D: -
size: -
J: TRBJ2-1
CDR3: CASSSYSYNEQFF
DNA: TGTGCCAGCAGCTCCTACTCCTACAATGAGCAGTTCTTC

V: TRBV9
D: -
size: -
J: TRBJ2-5
CDR3: CASSPPGLKPWEETQYF
DNA: TGTGCCAGCAGCCCTCCAGGACTGAAACCCTGGGAAGAGACCCAGTACTTC

V: TRBV19
D: -
size: once
J: TRBJ1-1
CDR3: CASISGLNGAFF
DNA: TGTGCCAGTATAAGTGGGCTGAATGGAGCTTTCTTT

V: TRBV19
D: -
size: -
J: TRBJ2-3
CDR3: CASSIGRISTDTQYF
DNA: TGTGCCAGTAGTATAGGGCGGATTAGCACAGATACGCAGTATTTT

V: TRBV7-2
D: -
size: -
J: TRBJ2-3
CDR3: CASSFTGSGDTQYF
DNA: TGTGCCAGCAGCTTTACGGGTAGCGGTGATACGCAGTATTTT

V: TRBV29-1
D: -
size: -
J: TRBJ1-4
CDR3: CSVDRRTGEKLFF
DNA: TGCAGCGTTGATAGACGGACGGGGGAAAAACTGTTTTTT

V: TRBV5-4
D: -
size: -
J: TRBJ2-3
CDR3: CASSSQGGSSTDTQYF
DNA: TGTGCCAGCAGCTCCCAGGGGGGCTCTAGCACAGATACGCAGTATTTT

V: TRBV6-5
D: TRBD1
size: -
J: TRBJ2-1
CDR3: CASSSDRGTYNEQFF
DNA: TGTGCCAGCAGTTCGGACAGGGGGACCTACAATGAGCAGTTCTTC

V: TRBV7-2
D: -
size: once
J: TRBJ2-4
CDR3: CASTRQGHVAKNIQYF
DNA: TGTGCCAGCACCCGGCAGGGACACGTAGCCAAAAACATTCAGTACTTC

V: TRBV2
D: -
size: few
J: TRBJ1-1
CDR3: CASSQQGSGAEAFF
DNA: TGTGCCAGCAGCCAACAGGGAAGTGGGGCTGAAGCTTTCTTT

V: TRBV14
D: -
size: -
J: TRBJ1-2
CDR3: CASSHGSDYGYTF
DNA: TGTGCCAGCAGCCACGGTTCCGATTATGGCTACACCTTC

V: TRBV13
D: TRBD2
size: -
J: TRBJ2-5
CDR3: CASSSPGTSGGTQETQYF
DNA: TGTGCCAGCAGCTCCCCCGGGACTAGCGGGGGGACACAAGAGACCCAGTACTTC

V: TRBV5-4
D: -
size: -
J: TRBJ2-4
CDR3: CASSPTLAKNIQYF
DNA: TGTGCCAGCAGCCCTACTCTAGCCAAAAACATTCAGTACTTC